This TCR beta chain derives from a study of cytomegalovirus exposure and HLA in healthy donors. Overall study findings and caveats: Most TCR sequences showed up rarely, but some public TCRs showed up in many donors.

Both 60 Vbeta primers and 13 Jbeta primers went into the PCR. The protocol was immunoSEQ multiplex PCR, while the TCRdb copy is restricted to in-frame clones and leaves out a portion. The sample holds more than 90,000 clones, approximately 81% seen once. As for this clone: The antigen is unknown.

The ends were cut back, 5 bases at V and 6 bases at J, with 21 bases in the middle. This CDR3 region has 16 residues. Germline assignment: CDR1 SGHRS and CDR2 YFSETQ. This sequence joins TRBV5-1 and TRBJ2-1, with D perhaps TRBD2 (6 bases). The sequencing sample was made of PBMCs. The source of this sequence is a woman between 40 and 55 years old in good health and CMV-seronegative. Here the CDR3 DNA reads TGCGCCAGCAGGTTGATGGGGCGGGGTGGGGGCAATGAGCAGTTCTTC. Translating gives CASRLMGRGGGNEQFF.